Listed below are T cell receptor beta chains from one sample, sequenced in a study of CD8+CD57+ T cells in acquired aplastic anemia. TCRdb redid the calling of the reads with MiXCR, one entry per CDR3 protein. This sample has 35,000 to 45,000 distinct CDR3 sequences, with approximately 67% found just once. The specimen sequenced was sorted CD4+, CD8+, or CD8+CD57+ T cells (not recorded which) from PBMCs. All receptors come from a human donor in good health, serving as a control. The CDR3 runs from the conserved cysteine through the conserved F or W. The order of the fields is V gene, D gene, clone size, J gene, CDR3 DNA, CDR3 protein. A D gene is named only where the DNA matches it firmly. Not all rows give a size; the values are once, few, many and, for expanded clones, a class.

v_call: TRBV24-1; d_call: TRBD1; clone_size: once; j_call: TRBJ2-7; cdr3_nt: TGTGCCACCAGTGACCCTGGGACAGGAGTATGCGAGCAGTACTTC; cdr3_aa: CATSDPGTGVCEQYF
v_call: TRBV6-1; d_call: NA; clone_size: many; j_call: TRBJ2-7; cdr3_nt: TGTGCCAGCAGTGGGTTCAACTACGAGCAGTACTTC; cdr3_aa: CASSGFNYEQYF
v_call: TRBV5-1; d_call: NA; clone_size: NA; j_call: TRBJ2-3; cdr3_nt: TGCGCCAGCAGCTTGGCCGTAGAGGTCGCAGATACGCAGTATTTT; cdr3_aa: CASSLAVEVADTQYF
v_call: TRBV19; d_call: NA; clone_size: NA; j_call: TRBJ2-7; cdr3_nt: TGTGCCAGTAGTGTCGGCAGAGTCTACGAGCAGTACTTC; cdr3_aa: CASSVGRVYEQYF
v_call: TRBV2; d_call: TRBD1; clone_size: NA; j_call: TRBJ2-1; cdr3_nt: TGTGCCAGCAGCCACGGGGACAGGGGGAATGAGCAGTTCTTC; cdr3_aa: CASSHGDRGNEQFF
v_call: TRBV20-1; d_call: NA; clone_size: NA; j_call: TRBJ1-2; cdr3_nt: TGCAGTGCTCCAGCGGGGGGTGACTATGGCTACACCTTC; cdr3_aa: CSAPAGGDYGYTF
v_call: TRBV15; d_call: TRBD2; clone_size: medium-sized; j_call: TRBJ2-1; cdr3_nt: TGTGCCACCAGCTGGGGACTAGCGGGGCTAAGCTCCTACAATGAGCAGTTCTTC; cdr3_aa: CATSWGLAGLSSYNEQFF
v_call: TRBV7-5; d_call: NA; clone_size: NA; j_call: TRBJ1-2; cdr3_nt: NA; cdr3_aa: CISVPEAPPGHSGYGYTF
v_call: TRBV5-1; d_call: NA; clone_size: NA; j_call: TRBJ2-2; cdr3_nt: TGCGCCAGCAGCTTGGAACGGCTGAACACCGGGGAGCTGTTTTTT; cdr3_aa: CASSLERLNTGELFF
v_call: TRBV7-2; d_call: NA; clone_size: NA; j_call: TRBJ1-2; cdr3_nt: TGTGCCAGCAGCTTCCAGAAGAACTATGGCTACACCTTC; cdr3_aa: CASSFQKNYGYTF
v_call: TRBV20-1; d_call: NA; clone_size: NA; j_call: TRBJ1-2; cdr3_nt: TGCAGTGCCGGCCCCCCGCTAAGCAACTATGGCTACACCTTC; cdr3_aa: CSAGPPLSNYGYTF
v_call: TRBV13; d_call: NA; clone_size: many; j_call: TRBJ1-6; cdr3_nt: TGTGCCAGCACCCGAGGAGGGTCACCCCTCCACTTT; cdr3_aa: CASTRGGSPLHF
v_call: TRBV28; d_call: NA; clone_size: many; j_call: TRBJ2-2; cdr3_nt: TGTGCCAGCAGTTTACCCCCAGGGCAGGGGACCGGGGAGCTGTTTTTT; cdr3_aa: CASSLPPGQGTGELFF
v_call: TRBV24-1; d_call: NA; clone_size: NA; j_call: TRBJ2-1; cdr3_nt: TGTGCCACCAGTAGCTACAATGAGCAGTTCTTC; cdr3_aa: CATSSYNEQFF
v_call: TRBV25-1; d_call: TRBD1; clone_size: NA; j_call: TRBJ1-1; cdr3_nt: TGTGCCAGCAGCTCGGGCCGGGACAGGGTGGCTGAAGCTTTCTTT; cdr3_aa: CASSSGRDRVAEAFF
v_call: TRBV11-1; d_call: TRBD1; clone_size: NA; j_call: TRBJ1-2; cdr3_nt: TGTGCCAGCAGCCACCAAGGACAGGGCAGCAACTATGGCTACACCTTC; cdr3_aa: CASSHQGQGSNYGYTF
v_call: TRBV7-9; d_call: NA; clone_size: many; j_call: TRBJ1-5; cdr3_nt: TGTGCCAGCAGCTTAGATGCAGAACAGGGTGGTCAGCCCCAGCATTTT; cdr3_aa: CASSLDAEQGGQPQHF
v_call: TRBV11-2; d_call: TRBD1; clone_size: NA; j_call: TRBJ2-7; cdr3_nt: TGTGCCAGCAGTTCTCCGGGACAGGGAAGACAAGACGCCTACGAGCAGTACTTC; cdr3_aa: CASSSPGQGRQDAYEQYF
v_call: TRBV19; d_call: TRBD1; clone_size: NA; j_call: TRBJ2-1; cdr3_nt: TGTGCCAGTAGCCCAACAGGGGGCGGTGAGCAGTTCTTC; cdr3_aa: CASSPTGGGEQFF
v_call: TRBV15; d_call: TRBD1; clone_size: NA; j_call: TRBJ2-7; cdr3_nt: TGTGCCACCAGCAGGACAGGGTCCTACGAGCAGTACTTC; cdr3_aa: CATSRTGSYEQYF
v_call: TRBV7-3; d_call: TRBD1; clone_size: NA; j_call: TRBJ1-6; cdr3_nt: TGTGCCAGCAGACCCGGACAGGGGGCCGGGACACCCCTCCACTTT; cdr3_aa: CASRPGQGAGTPLHF
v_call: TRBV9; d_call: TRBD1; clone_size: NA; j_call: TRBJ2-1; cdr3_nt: TGTGCCAGCAGCGACAGGGGGTTGGACGATGAGCAGTTCTTC; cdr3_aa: CASSDRGLDDEQFF
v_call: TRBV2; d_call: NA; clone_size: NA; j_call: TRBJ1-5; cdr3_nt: TGTGCCAGCAGTGATGGGGGGGCGAAAAATCAGCCCCAGCATTTT; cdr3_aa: CASSDGGAKNQPQHF
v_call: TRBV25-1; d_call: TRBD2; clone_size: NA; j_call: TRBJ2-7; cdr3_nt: TGTGCCAGCAGTGAATTGGGCGGGGGGCGCGGCGACTCACTAGCGGGGGGTTACGAGCAGTACTTC; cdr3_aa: CASSELGGGRGDSLAGGYEQYF
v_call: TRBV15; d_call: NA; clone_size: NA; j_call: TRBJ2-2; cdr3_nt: TGTGCCACCAGCAGAGATCTAGAGGGACCCGGGGAGCTGTTTTTT; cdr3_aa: CATSRDLEGPGELFF
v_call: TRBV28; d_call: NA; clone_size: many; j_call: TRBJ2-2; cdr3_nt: TGTGCCAGCAGGGCGATAAGAGGTCCCGGGGAGCTGTTTTTT; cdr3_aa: CASRAIRGPGELFF
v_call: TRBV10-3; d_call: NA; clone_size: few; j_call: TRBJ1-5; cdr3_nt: TGTGCCATCAGTGCGGGACTGGCAAATCAGCCCCAGCATTTT; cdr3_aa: CAISAGLANQPQHF
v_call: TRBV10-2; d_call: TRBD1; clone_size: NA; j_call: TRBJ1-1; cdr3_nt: TGCGCCAGCAGTGAGTCCGGGACAGGCTTTGAAGCTTTCTTT; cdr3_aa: CASSESGTGFEAFF
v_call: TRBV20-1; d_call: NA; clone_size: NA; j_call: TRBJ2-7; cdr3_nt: TGCAGTGCCAGCAGCGGGGGACAGGGCATCTACGAGCAGTACTTC; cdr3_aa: CSASSGGQGIYEQYF
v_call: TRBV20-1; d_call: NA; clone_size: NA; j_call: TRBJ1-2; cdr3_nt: TGCAGTGCTAGGGACTCGGACACCTATGGCTACACCTTC; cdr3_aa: CSARDSDTYGYTF
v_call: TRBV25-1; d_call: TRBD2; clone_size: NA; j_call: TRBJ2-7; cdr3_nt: TGTGCCAGTCTGCGGGGGTACGAGCAGTACTTC; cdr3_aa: CASLRGYEQYF
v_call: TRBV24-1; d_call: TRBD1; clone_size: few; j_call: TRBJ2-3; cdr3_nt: TGTGCCACCAGTGATTCGGGACAGGCTGTGGTAGATACGCAGTATTTT; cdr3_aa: CATSDSGQAVVDTQYF
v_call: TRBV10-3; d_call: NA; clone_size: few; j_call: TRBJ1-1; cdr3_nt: TGTGCCATCAGTGAGTCAAAGGGATACACTGAAGCTTTCTTT; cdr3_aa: CAISESKGYTEAFF
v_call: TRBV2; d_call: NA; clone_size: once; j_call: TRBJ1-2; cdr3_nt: TGTGCCAGCAGTGAGATCAACTATGGCTACACCTTC; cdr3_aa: CASSEINYGYTF
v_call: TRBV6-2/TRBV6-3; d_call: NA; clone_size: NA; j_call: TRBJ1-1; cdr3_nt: TGTGCCAGTGGAAGGGGAACTGAAGCTTTCTTT; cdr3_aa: CASGRGTEAFF
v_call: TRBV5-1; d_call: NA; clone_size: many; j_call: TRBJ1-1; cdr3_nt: TGCGCCAGCAGCTTAGCGGAGGGCTACCCGAACACTGAAGCTTTCTTT; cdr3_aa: CASSLAEGYPNTEAFF
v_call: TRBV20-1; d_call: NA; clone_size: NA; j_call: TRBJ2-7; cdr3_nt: TGCAGTGCTAGGAGCGAGAACTCCTACGAGCAGTACTTC; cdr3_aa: CSARSENSYEQYF
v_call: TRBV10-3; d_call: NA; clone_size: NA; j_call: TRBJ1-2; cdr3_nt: TGTGCCATCAGTGAGTCCTCTGGGACGTTCTATGGCTACACCTTC; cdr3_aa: CAISESSGTFYGYTF
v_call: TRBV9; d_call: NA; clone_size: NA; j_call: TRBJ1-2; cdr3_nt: TGTGCCAGCAGCCCCCGGCGGAATGGCTACACCTTC; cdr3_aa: CASSPRRNGYTF
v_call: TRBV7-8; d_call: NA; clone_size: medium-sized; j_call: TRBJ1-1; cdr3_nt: TGTGCCAGCAGCCCCACGTCGGCTGAAGCTTTCTTT; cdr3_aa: CASSPTSAEAFF